The clone carrying this T cell receptor beta chain was seen at least ten times. Its antigen is still unknown. The record originates from a study of early T cells in non-severe SARS-CoV-2 infection. Study-level background: The input, bulk RNA from unsorted whole blood, was sequenced, and chains were unpaired.

Study-level points and caveats: The VDJdb matching leaned toward anti-spike CD8 responses and overlooked private and CD4 specificities.

Trimming took off 7 bases at V and 5 bases at J, with 8 bases between the two ends. Germline CDR1 and CDR2: PRHDT and FYEKMQ (reference sequence). The length of the CDR3 is 11 residues. Attached unique molecular identifiers marked individual cDNA molecules. One entry per CDR3 protein, called by TCRdb with MiXCR from the 5' RACE reads. Among 15,000 to 20,000 distinct CDR3 sequences, roughly 6% were seen once, and the ten largest hold roughly 6.1%. Source material: whole blood. The receptor's source is an adult who was a healthcare worker with PCR-confirmed SARS-CoV-2 infection or an uninfected control (not recorded which). V gene TRBV13 combines with J gene TRBJ1-2, with D possibly TRBD1 on 5 matching bases. CDR3 sequence: CASNGGYGYTF. DNA of the CDR3: TGTGCCAGCAATGGGGGATATGGCTACACCTTC.